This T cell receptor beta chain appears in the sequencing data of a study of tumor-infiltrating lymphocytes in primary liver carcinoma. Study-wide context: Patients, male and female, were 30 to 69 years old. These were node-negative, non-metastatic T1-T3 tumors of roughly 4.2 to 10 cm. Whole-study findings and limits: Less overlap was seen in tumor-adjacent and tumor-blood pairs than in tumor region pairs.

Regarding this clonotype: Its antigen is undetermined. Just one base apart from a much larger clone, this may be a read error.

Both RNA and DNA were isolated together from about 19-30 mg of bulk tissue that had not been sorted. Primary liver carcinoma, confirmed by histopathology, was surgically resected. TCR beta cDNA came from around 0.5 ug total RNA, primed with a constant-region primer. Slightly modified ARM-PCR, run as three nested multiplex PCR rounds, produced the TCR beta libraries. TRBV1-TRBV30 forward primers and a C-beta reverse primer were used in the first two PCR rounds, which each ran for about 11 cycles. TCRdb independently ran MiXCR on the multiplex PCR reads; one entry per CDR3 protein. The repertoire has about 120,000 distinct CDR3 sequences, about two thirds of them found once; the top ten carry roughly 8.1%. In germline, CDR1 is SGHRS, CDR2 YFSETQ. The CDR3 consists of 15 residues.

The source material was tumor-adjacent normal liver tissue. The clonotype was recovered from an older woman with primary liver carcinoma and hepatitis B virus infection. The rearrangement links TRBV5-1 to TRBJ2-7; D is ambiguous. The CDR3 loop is CACSAGPTQTHEQYF. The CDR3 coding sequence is TGCGCCTGCAGCGCCGGACCCACTCAGACCCACGAGCAGTACTTC.